There are many counts of the clone carrying this T cell receptor beta chain. Its antigen remains unidentified. Bulk TCR libraries used previously described methods and listed TCR primers. TCRdb called the PCR reads again in MiXCR, with one record for every CDR3 protein. The sample has about 510,000 distinct CDR3 sequences, around 23% seen once. Source material for naive CD8 libraries was about 19,000 to 1,000,000 sorted cells, with 10%, 30% or 50% RNA. Naive CD8 T cells, phenotype CD8+CD4-CCR7+CD45RA+, were sorted. The record originates from a study of molecular identifiers for immune sequencing clone quantification. Study-wide results and caveats: Naive cells had under 1% of molecules in clones above 20 RNA copies, effectors over 99%.

The specimen was naive CD8+ T cells from blood, with Jurkat cell RNA spiked in. Regarding subset: FACS-sorted CD8+CD4-CCR7+CD45RA+ naive T cells. This receptor was obtained from a human donor in good health. Some libraries in this study had Jurkat cell RNA spiked in.

In nucleotides, the CDR3 is TGTGCCAGCAGCTTGGGGCTTCCAGATACGCAGTATTTT. Its translation is CASSLGLPDTQYF. The chain carries TRBV11-2 and TRBJ2-3; D may be TRBD1 (5 bases). The V gene's germline CDR1 is SGHAT and CDR2 FQNNGV. Trimming left V 3 bases short and J 4 bases short, with 8 bases between. The length of the CDR3 is 13 residues. Supplemented by reference TRBV11-2 and TRBJ2-3, the full variable domain reads EAGVAQSPRYKIIEKRQSVAFWCNPISGHATLYWYQQILGQGPKLLIQFQNNGVVDDSQLPKDRFSAERLKGVDSTLKIQPAKLEDSAVYLCASSLGLPDTQYFGPGTRLTVL.